This T cell receptor (beta chain) emerged from a study of blood T cells in healthy people across ages. Combining a sample-barcoded 5' primer with a J-beta primer mix, a second PCR ran for roughly 7 to 12 cycles. In TCRdb, the 5' RACE reads were re-called with MiXCR into one record per CDR3 protein. The sample includes 1.5 million to 2 million distinct CDR3 sequences, approximately 50% of them seen just once. CDR3 length: 18 residues. Germline V gene lookup returns CDR1 SNHLY and CDR2 FYNNEI. Germline trimming cut 5 bases from V and 1 base from J; bases unmatched to any gene: 9. Researchers isolated at least 7 million PBMCs per sample.

The sample consisted of blood. The TCR was taken from a woman between 35 and 50 years old in good health. V is TRBV2 and J is TRBJ2-3; 13 nucleotides agree with TRBD2. The CDR3 DNA reads as TGTGCCAGCAGTCTGACTAGCGGGGGGTTATACCGCACAGATACGCAGTATTTT. Protein sequence: CASSLTSGGLYRTDTQYF.